These T cell receptor beta chains were read from a single sample in a study of blood T cell repertoires in COVID-19. The repertoire was sequenced with immunoSEQ multiplex PCR; TCRdb's copy has only in-frame clones and lacks some. The sample records roughly 27,000 clones, 80% to 90% being singletons. Material for sequencing was peripheral blood. These receptors were collected from a man in his sixties with acute or convalescent COVID-19. Both conserved end residues are part of each CDR3. A D gene is named only where the DNA matches it firmly. A row's size may be missing; if present it is once, few, many or a size class.

D: TRBD2
V: TRBV7-8
size: NA
J: TRBJ2-1
length: 16
CDR3: CASSLAAGGYYNEQFF
DNA: TGTGCCAGCAGCTTAGCAGCGGGAGGATACTACAATGAGCAGTTCTTC

D: TRBD1
V: TRBV10-3
size: NA
J: TRBJ1-2
length: 16
CDR3: CAISDLGPGQFYGYTF
DNA: TGTGCCATCAGTGACCTAGGGCCGGGACAGTTTTATGGCTACACCTTC

D: TRBD1
V: TRBV3-1/TRBV3-2
size: NA
J: TRBJ2-1
length: 16
CDR3: CASSPRGQGTYNEQFF
DNA: TGTGCCAGCAGCCCCAGGGGACAGGGAACGTACAATGAGCAGTTCTTC

D: NA
V: TRBV10-2
size: once
J: TRBJ2-5
length: 13
CDR3: CASSDFYLETQYF
DNA: TGCGCCAGCAGTGATTTTTACTTAGAGACCCAGTACTTC

D: NA
V: TRBV6-5
size: NA
J: TRBJ2-7
length: 14
CDR3: CASSITGYSYEQYF
DNA: TGTGCCAGCAGTATCACAGGTTACTCCTACGAGCAGTACTTC

D: NA
V: TRBV21-1
size: NA
J: TRBJ1-2
length: 14
CDR3: CASSLYHGGTGYTF
DNA: TGTGCCAGCAGCCTCTACCACGGAGGTACGGGCTACACCTTC

D: NA
V: TRBV7-9
size: NA
J: TRBJ2-7
length: 12
CDR3: CASSLGGVEQYF
DNA: TGTGCCAGCAGCTTAGGGGGGGTCGAGCAGTACTTC

D: TRBD1
V: TRBV3-1/TRBV3-2
size: NA
J: TRBJ1-6
length: 15
CDR3: CASSHRDRVNSPLHF
DNA: TGTGCCAGCAGCCACCGGGACAGGGTGAACTCACCCCTCCACTTT

D: NA
V: TRBV5-1
size: NA
J: TRBJ1-2
length: 13
CDR3: CASSLGDKYGYTF
DNA: TGCGCCAGCAGCTTGGGGGACAAATATGGCTACACCTTC

D: TRBD2
V: TRBV27
size: NA
J: TRBJ2-3
length: 14
CDR3: CASSPSGSTDTQYF
DNA: TGTGCCAGCAGTCCTAGCGGGAGCACAGATACGCAGTATTTT

D: NA
V: TRBV5-8
size: NA
J: TRBJ2-1
length: 15
CDR3: CASSLHSGSYNEQFF
DNA: TGTGCCAGCAGCTTACATAGCGGATCCTACAATGAGCAGTTCTTC

D: TRBD1
V: TRBV10-2
size: NA
J: TRBJ1-5
length: 14
CDR3: CASTRGTGVQPQHF
DNA: TGCGCCAGCACCCGAGGGACAGGGGTTCAGCCCCAGCATTTT

D: TRBD1
V: TRBV2
size: hyperexpanded
J: TRBJ2-7
length: 14
CDR3: CASRPGQGDYEQYF
DNA: TGTGCCAGCAGGCCAGGACAGGGGGACTACGAGCAGTACTTC

D: NA
V: TRBV6-1
size: NA
J: TRBJ2-7
length: 12
CDR3: CASSEIIREQYF
DNA: TGTGCCAGCAGTGAAATCATCAGAGAGCAGTACTTC

D: NA
V: TRBV6-5
size: NA
J: TRBJ2-5
length: 14
CDR3: CATTTQGFQETQYF
DNA: TGTGCCACCACGACCCAGGGTTTTCAAGAGACCCAGTACTTC

D: NA
V: TRBV5-1
size: NA
J: TRBJ2-7
length: 15
CDR3: CASSLATGFSYEQYF
DNA: TGCGCCAGCAGCTTGGCTACAGGTTTCTCCTACGAGCAGTACTTC

D: NA
V: TRBV5-1
size: NA
J: TRBJ1-2
length: 13
CDR3: CASSEAGSYGYTF
DNA: TGCGCCAGCAGCGAGGCCGGGTCCTATGGCTACACCTTC

D: TRBD2
V: TRBV25-1
size: NA
J: TRBJ2-5
length: 15
CDR3: CASSAGAGVRETQYF
DNA: TGTGCCAGCAGCGCGGGAGCGGGAGTACGAGAGACCCAGTACTTC

D: NA
V: TRBV21-1
size: NA
J: TRBJ2-7
length: 15
CDR3: CASSATGAGAYEQYF
DNA: TGTGCCAGCAGCGCAACAGGGGCTGGGGCCTACGAGCAGTACTTC

D: TRBD1
V: TRBV10-3
size: NA
J: TRBJ1-2
length: 17
CDR3: CAISKGTGGTVNYGYTF
DNA: TGTGCCATCAGTAAGGGGACAGGAGGTACGGTGAACTATGGCTACACCTTC